This TCR beta chain was captured by sequencing in a study of blood T cell repertoires in COVID-19. Clones were read by immunoSEQ multiplex PCR, and TCRdb kept only the in-frame ones, dropping some. The sample includes under 300,000 clones, approximately 80% of them seen just once. Sequenced material: PBMCs or T cells enriched from blood (not recorded which). This receptor was identified in a man aged 40-49 years who had recovered from COVID-19.

CDR3 region: CASTPGGVTEAFF. The CDR3 DNA sequence: TGTGCCAGCACCCCGGGAGGGGTCACTGAAGCTTTCTTT. V gene TRBV6-5 combines with J gene TRBJ1-1, with TRBD1 as a possible D gene (5 bases). The V and J ends lost 7 bases and 4 bases respectively, with 13 bases between them. In germline, CDR1 is MNHEY, CDR2 SVGAGI. CDR3 length equals 13 residues.